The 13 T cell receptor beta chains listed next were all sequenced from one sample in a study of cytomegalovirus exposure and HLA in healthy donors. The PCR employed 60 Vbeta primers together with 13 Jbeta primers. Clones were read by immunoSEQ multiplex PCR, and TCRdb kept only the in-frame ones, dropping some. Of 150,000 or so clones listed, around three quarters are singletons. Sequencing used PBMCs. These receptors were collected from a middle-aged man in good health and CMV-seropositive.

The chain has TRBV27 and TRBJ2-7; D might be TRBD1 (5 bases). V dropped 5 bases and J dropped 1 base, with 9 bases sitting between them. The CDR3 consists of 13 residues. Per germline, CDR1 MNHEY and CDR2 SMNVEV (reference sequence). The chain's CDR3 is CASSLGQSYEQYF. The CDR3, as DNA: TGTGCCAGCAGTCTTGGACAATCCTACGAGCAGTACTTC.

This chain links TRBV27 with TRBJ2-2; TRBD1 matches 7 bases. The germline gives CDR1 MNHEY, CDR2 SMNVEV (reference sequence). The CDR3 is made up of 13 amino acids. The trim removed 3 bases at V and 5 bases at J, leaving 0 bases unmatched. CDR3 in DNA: TGTGCCAGCAGTTTGACAGGGACCGGGGAGCTGTTTTTT. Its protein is CASSLTGTGELFF.

This CDR3 reads CASSFMGLAGGRGTGELFF. CDR3 nucleotide sequence: TGTGCCAGCAGTTTTATGGGACTAGCGGGAGGCCGGGGCACCGGGGAGCTGTTTTTT. This chain connects TRBV27 to TRBJ2-2, with 15 bases lining up with TRBD2. This CDR3 spans 19 amino acids. V dropped 3 bases and J dropped 4; count of bases not matched to a gene: 9. Germline V gene lookup returns CDR1 MNHEY and CDR2 SMNVEV (reference sequence).

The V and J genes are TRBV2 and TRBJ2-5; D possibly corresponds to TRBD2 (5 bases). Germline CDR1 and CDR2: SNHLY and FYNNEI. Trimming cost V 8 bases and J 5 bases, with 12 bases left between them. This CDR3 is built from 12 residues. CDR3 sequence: CASGRTGETQYF. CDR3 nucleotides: TGTGCCAGCGGTAGGACGGGGGAGACCCAGTACTTC.

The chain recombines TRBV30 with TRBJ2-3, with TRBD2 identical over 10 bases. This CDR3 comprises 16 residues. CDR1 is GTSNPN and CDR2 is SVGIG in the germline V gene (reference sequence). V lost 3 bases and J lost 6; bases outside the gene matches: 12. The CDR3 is CAWSPSGLAGEDTQYF. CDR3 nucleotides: TGTGCCTGGAGCCCTAGTGGGCTAGCGGGGGAGGATACGCAGTATTTT.

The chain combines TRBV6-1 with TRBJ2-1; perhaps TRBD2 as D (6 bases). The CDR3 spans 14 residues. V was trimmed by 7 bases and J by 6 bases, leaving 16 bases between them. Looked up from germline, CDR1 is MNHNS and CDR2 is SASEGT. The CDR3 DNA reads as TGTGCCAGCACCCGGGACTTCTCTGGCAATGAGCAGTTCTTC. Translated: CASTRDFSGNEQFF.

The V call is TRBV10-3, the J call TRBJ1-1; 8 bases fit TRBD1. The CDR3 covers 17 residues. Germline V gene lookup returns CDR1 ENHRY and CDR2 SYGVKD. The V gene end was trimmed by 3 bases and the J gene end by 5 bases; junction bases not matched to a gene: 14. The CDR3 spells CAISDTRARGQATEAFF. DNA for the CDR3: TGTGCCATCAGTGATACTAGGGCCAGGGGGCAAGCGACTGAAGCTTTCTTT.

The CDR3 nucleotides read TGTGCCAGCAGCGCCTCGGGACAGGACTATGGCTACACCTTC. It encodes CASSASGQDYGYTF. The chain has TRBV9 and TRBJ1-2; TRBD1 agrees at 8 bases. Germline values: CDR1 SGDLS, CDR2 YYNGEE. This CDR3 spans 14 amino acids. V was pared by 3 bases and J by 3 bases, with 4 bases of the junction left unmatched.

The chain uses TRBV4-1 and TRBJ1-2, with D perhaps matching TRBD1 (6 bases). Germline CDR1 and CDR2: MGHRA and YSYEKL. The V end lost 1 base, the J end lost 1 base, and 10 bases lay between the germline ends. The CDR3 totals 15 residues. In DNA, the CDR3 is TGCGCCAGCAGCCAAGGGGGGGGCCTTAACTATGGCTACACCTTC. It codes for CASSQGGGLNYGYTF.

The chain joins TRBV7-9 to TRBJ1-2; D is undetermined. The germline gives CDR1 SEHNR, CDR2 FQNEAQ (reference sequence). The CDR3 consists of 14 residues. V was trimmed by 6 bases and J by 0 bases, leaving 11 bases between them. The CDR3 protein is CASRMGGPNYGYTF. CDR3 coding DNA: TGTGCCAGCAGAATGGGAGGTCCTAACTATGGCTACACCTTC.

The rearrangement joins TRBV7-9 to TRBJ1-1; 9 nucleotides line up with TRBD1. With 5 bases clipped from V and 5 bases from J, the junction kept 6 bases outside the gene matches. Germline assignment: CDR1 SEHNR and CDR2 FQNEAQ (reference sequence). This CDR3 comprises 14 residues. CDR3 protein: CASSRGQGLTEAFF. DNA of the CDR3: TGTGCCAGCAGCCGCGGACAGGGGTTAACTGAAGCTTTCTTT.

The CDR3 DNA reads TGTGCCAGCAGACAGGATACAGGCCGCAGGGATACGCAGTATTTT. It codes for CASRQDTGRRDTQYF. The rearrangement links TRBV28 to TRBJ2-3; tentative D call: TRBD1 (5 bases). The CDR3 covers 15 residues. V shed 6 bases and J shed 6 bases, with 19 bases lying between them. Looked up from germline, CDR1 is MDHEN and CDR2 is SYDVKM.

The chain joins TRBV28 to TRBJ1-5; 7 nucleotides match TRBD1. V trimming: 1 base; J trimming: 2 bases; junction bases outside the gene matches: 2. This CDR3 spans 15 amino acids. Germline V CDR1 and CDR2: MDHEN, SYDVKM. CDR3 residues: CASSLSGGGNQPQHF. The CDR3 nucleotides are TGTGCCAGCAGTTTATCAGGGGGTGGCAATCAGCCCCAGCATTTT.